This T cell receptor (beta chain) was obtained from a study of blood T cell repertoires in COVID-19. For the study at large: Both acute and convalescent COVID-19 samples were obtained from the United States, Italy and Spain.

Germline CDR1 reads MNHEY; CDR2 reads SVGAGI. Trimming removed 6 bases from V and 1 base from J; junction bases left unmatched: 4. This CDR3 region has 14 residues. Methods used by the authors: Amplification of reference gene primers was used by the study to estimate nucleated cell counts. This table comes from immunoSEQ multiplex PCR, and its TCRdb copy is limited to in-frame clones, with some not included. V, J and clone size are those of that table, while D and trimming were read from the DNA. The profile covers about 150,000 clones, with approximately 80% appearing a single time and less than 4.5% taken by the ten largest.

This TCR came from an elderly woman with acute or convalescent COVID-19. V and J are TRBV6-5 and TRBJ2-7; 9 nucleotides line up with TRBD1. The sequencing input was peripheral blood. CDR3 sequence (DNA): TGTGCCAGCAGAGCCGGGACAGGGTCCTACGAGCAGTACTTC. Translated: CASRAGTGSYEQYF.